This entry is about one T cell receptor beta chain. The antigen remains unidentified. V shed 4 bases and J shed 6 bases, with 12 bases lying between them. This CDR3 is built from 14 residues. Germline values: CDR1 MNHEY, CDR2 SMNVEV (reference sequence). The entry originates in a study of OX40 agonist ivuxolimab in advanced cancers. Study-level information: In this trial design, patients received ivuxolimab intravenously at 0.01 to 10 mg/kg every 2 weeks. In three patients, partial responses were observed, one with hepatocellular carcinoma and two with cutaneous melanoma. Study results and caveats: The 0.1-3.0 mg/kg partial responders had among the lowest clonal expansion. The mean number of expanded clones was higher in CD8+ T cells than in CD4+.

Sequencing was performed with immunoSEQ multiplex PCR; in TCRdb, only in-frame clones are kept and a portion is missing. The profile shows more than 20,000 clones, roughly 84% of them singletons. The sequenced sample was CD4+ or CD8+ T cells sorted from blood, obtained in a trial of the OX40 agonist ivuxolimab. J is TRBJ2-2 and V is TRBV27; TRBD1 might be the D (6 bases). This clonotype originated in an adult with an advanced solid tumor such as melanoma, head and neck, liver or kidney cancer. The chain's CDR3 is CASSSNRVAGELFF. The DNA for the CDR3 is TGTGCCAGCAGTTCAAACAGGGTGGCCGGGGAGCTGTTTTTT.